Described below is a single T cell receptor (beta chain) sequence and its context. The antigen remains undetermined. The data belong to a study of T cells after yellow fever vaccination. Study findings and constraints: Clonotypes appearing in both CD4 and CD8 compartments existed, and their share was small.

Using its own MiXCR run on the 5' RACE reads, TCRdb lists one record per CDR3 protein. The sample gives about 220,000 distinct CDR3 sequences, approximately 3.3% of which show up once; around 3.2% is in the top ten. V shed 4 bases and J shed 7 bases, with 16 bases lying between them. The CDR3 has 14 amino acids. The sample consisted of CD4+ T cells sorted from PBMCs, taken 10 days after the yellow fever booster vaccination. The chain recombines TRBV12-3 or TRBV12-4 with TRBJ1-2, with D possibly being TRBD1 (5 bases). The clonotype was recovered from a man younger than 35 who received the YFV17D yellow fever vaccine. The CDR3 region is CASSYGAGRAGYTF. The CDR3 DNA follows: TGTGCCAGCAGTTATGGAGCAGGGAGGGCTGGCTACACCTTC.